This T cell receptor (beta chain) is from a study of cytomegalovirus exposure and HLA in healthy donors. The PCR had 60 Vbeta and 13 Jbeta primers. The data were produced by immunoSEQ multiplex PCR, yet TCRdb's version contains in-frame clones alone and is incomplete. The sample has about 160,000 clones, approximately 67% seen once; the top ten hold roughly 4%. Germline V gene sequence: CDR1 SGDLS, CDR2 YYNGEE. CDR3 size: 13 residues. V was clipped by 2 bases and J by 5 bases, with 10 bases between them. The chain carries TRBV9 and TRBJ2-5; D ambiguous. The sequencing sample was made of PBMCs. The receptor was derived from a woman aged 18-30 years in good health and CMV-seropositive. The CDR3 reads CASSVSGRETQYF. In DNA, the CDR3 is TGTGCCAGCAGCGTGTCAGGTCGGGAGACCCAGTACTTC.